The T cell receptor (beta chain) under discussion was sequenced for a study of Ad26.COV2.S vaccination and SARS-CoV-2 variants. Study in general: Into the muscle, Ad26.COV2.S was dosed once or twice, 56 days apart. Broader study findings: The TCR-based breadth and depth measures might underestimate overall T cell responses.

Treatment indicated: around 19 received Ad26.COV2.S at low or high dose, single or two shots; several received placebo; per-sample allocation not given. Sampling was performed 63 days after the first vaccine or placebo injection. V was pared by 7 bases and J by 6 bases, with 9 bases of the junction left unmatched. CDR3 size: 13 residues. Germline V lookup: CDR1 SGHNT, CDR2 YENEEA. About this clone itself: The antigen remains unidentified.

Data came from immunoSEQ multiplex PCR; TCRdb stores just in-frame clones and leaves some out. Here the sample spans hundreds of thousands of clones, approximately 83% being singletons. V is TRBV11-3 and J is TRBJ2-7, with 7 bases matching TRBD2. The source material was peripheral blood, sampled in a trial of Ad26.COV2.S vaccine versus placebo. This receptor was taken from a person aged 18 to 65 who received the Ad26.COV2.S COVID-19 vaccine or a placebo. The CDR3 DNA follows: TGTGCCAGCACTGGACTAGTGAGCGTCGAGCAGTACTTC. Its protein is CASTGLVSVEQYF.